This entry lists 7 T cell receptor beta chains sequenced from one sample in a study of siplizumab effects on memory and regulatory T cells (dated by TCRdb to about 2019). Library construction relied on the immunoSEQ multiplex PCR assay. TCRdb provides this immuneACCESS table in a form limited to in-frame rearrangements. Some clones are lacking; in checked studies, under half of them reflect an unresolved V gene, and why the rest are absent is not known. The sample profile shows 70,000 to 95,000 clones; approximately 90% of them were found once. Roughly 14% of the sample belongs to the ten largest clones. The sequenced sample was CD4+ T cells sorted from blood. These receptors all come from a human donor in good health.

This clone was seen a single time. The gene calls are TRBV7-9 and TRBJ2-5; TRBD2 might be the D (6 bases). V lost 1 base and J lost 5, with 11 bases in between. CDR3 size: 14 residues. CDR1 and CDR2 from the germline V gene are SEHNR and FQNEAQ (reference sequence). In DNA form, the CDR3 reads TGTGCCAGCAGCTTAGTTGGGGGGTCCGAGACCCAGTACTTC. Its translation: CASSLVGGSETQYF.

The chain combines TRBV18 with TRBJ2-2, with D hard to call. This CDR3 is 14 amino acids long. CDR1 and CDR2 from the germline V gene are KGHSH and LQKENI. The V end was cut by 1 base, the J end by 5 bases, with 8 bases between. The CDR3 here is CASSPRARTGELFF. The CDR3 DNA sequence: TGTGCCAGCTCACCACGGGCCAGGACCGGGGAGCTGTTTTTT.

The CDR3 reads CASSLDRGGINTEAFF. CDR3 bases: TGCGCCAGCAGCCTAGACAGGGGCGGAATAAACACTGAAGCTTTCTTT. The rearrangement joins TRBV5-1 to TRBJ1-1, with 8 bases identical to TRBD1. Germline trimming cut 4 bases from V and 2 bases from J; bases unmatched to any gene: 10. Germline V CDR1 and CDR2: SGHRS, YFSETQ. CDR3 length: 16 residues.

The V gene is TRBV6-1, the J gene TRBJ2-2; tentatively, D is TRBD1 or TRBD2 (6 bases each). Germline V lookup: CDR1 MNHNS, CDR2 SASEGT. The length of the CDR3 is 16 residues. The V end lost 4 bases, the J end lost 1 base, and 13 bases lay between the germline ends. CDR3 in DNA: TGTGCCAGCAGTGGCTTGGGGGGCCTGAACACCGGGGAGCTGTTTTTT. It codes for CASSGLGGLNTGELFF.

The chain is built from TRBV15 and TRBJ1-2; a weak D match, TRBD1 (5 bases). V was shortened by 0 bases and J by 5 bases, with 16 bases between the two germline ends. This CDR3 is 16 amino acids long. From germline, CDR1 is LNHNV and CDR2 YYDKDF (reference sequence). CDR3 nucleotide sequence: TGTGCCACCAGCAGAGATCCCGGGACGTTCTCTTATGGCTACACCTTC. Protein: CATSRDPGTFSYGYTF.

The chain combines TRBV6-5 with TRBJ2-3; no clear D. Germline values: CDR1 MNHEY, CDR2 SVGAGI. Deletions cut 7 bases from V and 0 bases from J, with 11 bases between. This CDR3 is built from 14 residues. This chain's CDR3 is CASKRTSSTDTQYF. The CDR3 bases are TGTGCCAGCAAAAGGACGTCGAGCACAGATACGCAGTATTTT.

The chain has TRBV12-5 and TRBJ2-3; 9 bases are a match to TRBD1. Germline V gives CDR1 LGHNT, CDR2 FRNRAP. The CDR3 length is 19 residues. J was trimmed by 0 bases and V by 3 bases; bases with no gene match: 13. The CDR3 nucleotides read TGTGCTAGTGGTTTCGACCGGGACAGGGCTTTTGCTAGCACAGATACGCAGTATTTT. Encoded protein: CASGFDRDRAFASTDTQYF.